This T cell receptor (beta chain) was profiled in a study of spatial heterogeneity in lung cancer. Time point noted: sample taken at primary tumor resection. From tumor, nontumor lung or frozen PBMC, whole RNA was taken unsorted for sequencing. A total of about 73 untreated early-stage non-small cell lung cancer patients served as donors. This clonotype was recorded many times. One entry per CDR3 protein, called by TCRdb with MiXCR from the 5' RACE reads. Among 25,000 or so distinct CDR3 sequences listed, less than 5.5% were seen once. Trimming stripped 5 bases from V and 10 bases from J, with 14 bases between. There are 12 residues in the CDR3. From germline, CDR1 is MDHEN and CDR2 SYDVKM.

Sequencing was performed on PBMCs, taken at surgery. This chain joins TRBV28 and TRBJ2-5, with D perhaps being TRBD1 or TRBD2 (6 bases each). The TCR originated in a male donor with early-stage non-small cell lung cancer. The CDR3 reads CASSQGGSGQYF. CDR3 in DNA: TGTGCCAGCAGTCAAGGGGGGTCTGGCCAGTACTTC.